These 25 T cell receptor beta chains share one sample of origin, sequenced in a study of cytomegalovirus exposure and HLA in healthy donors. The repertoire was sequenced with immunoSEQ multiplex PCR; TCRdb's copy has only in-frame clones and lacks some. The sample carries approximately 190,000 clones, around 84% recorded once. Input material: PBMCs. All receptors derive from a man aged 18 to 30 in good health and CMV-seropositive.

The rearrangement joins TRBV6-5 to TRBJ1-2; D might be TRBD1 (5 bases). Trimming stripped 10 bases from V and 5 bases from J, with 17 bases between. The CDR3 contains 13 residues. Looked up from germline, CDR1 is MNHEY and CDR2 is SVGAGI. The CDR3 sequence: CATQITGDYGYTF. Written as DNA, the CDR3 is TGTGCCACCCAAATCACAGGAGATTATGGCTACACCTTC.

The V call is TRBV15, the J call TRBJ2-1; D may be TRBD1 (5 bases). The germline V gene has CDR1 LNHNV and CDR2 YYDKDF (reference sequence). This CDR3 has 13 residues. V lost 0 bases and J lost 10, with 10 bases in between. CDR3 loop: CATSRDLGREQFF. CDR3 nucleotides: TGTGCCACCAGCAGAGATCTGGGGCGCGAGCAGTTCTTC.

V and J are TRBV15 and TRBJ2-2, with 10 bases fitting TRBD1. There are 17 residues in the CDR3. The V and J ends lost 0 bases and 6 bases, in that order; junction bases with no gene match: 7. Germline V gene lookup returns CDR1 LNHNV and CDR2 YYDKDF (reference sequence). CDR3 protein: CATSRDRTGGRSGELFF. As DNA, the CDR3 is TGTGCCACCAGCAGAGACAGGACAGGGGGAAGGTCCGGGGAGCTGTTTTTT.

The chain is built from TRBV18 and TRBJ1-3; D is uncertain. The CDR3 is made up of 14 amino acids. Germline assignment: CDR1 KGHSH and CDR2 LQKENI. The ends were cut back, 3 bases at V and 0 bases at J, with 6 bases in the middle. This CDR3 is CASSPPTSGNTIYF. The CDR3 DNA follows: TGTGCCAGCTCACCCCCTACCTCTGGAAACACCATATATTTT.

V is TRBV9 and J is TRBJ2-1, with 12 bases matching TRBD2. With V trimmed by 3 bases and J by 3 bases, 10 bases remained unmatched. This CDR3 has 18 amino acids. CDR1 and CDR2 (germline): SGDLS, YYNGEE. CDR3 nucleotide sequence: TGTGCCAGCAGCGCCCCTTCCCTAGCGGGAGGGCTCTACAATGAGCAGTTCTTC. Amino acids: CASSAPSLAGGLYNEQFF. Based on the CDR3 plus reference TRBV9 and TRBJ2-1, the full variable domain is DSGVTQTPKHLITATGQRVTLRCSPRSGDLSVYWYQQSLDQGLQFLIQYYNGEERAKGNILERFSAQQFPDLHSELNLSSLELGDSALYFCASSAPSLAGGLYNEQFFGPGTRLTVL.

Worth noting for this clone: Additional DNA sequences in this sample encode the identical CDR3. The V call is TRBV27, the J call TRBJ2-7; D is ambiguous. The germline V gene has CDR1 MNHEY and CDR2 SMNVEV (reference sequence). The V gene lost 3 bases and the J gene lost 1 base, with 7 bases spanning the gap. The CDR3 has 13 amino acids. The CDR3 coding sequence is TGTGCCAGCAGTTTGGGCAGATCCTACGAGCAGTACTTC. This gives the protein CASSLGRSYEQYF.

This chain joins TRBV5-1 and TRBJ2-7; weak D call: TRBD1 (6 bases). Between the trimmed V and J ends, which lost 4 bases and 2 bases, there was a span of 16 bases. Germline-derived CDR1 and CDR2 are SGHRS and YFSETQ. The CDR3 has 15 residues. The CDR3 loop reads CASSPDDRPAYEQYF. CDR3 coding DNA: TGCGCCAGCAGCCCGGACGACAGGCCCGCCTACGAGCAGTACTTC.

V is TRBV14 and J is TRBJ2-1, with 11 bases aligning to TRBD2. The germline CDR1 and CDR2 sequences are SGHDN and FVKESK. V shed 1 base, J shed 4 bases, and the junction held 3 bases outside the gene matches. The CDR3 consists of 16 residues. CDR3 residues: CASSQGLAGIYNEQFF. Here the CDR3 DNA reads TGTGCCAGCAGCCAAGGACTAGCGGGAATTTACAATGAGCAGTTCTTC.

The V call is TRBV9, the J call TRBJ2-2; D gene uncertain. The V end lost 0 bases, the J end lost 7 bases, and 10 bases lay between the germline ends. Germline V gene lookup returns CDR1 SGDLS and CDR2 YYNGEE. CDR3 length equals 14 residues. CDR3 nucleotides: TGTGCCAGCAGCGTAGAACCACTTGGCGGGGAGCTGTTTTTT. It encodes CASSVEPLGGELFF.

V usage is TRBV28 and J usage is TRBJ2-7, with TRBD2 matching 9 bases. The length of the CDR3 is 15 residues. The V gene's germline CDR1 is MDHEN and CDR2 SYDVKM. V shed 4 bases, J shed 3 bases, and the junction held 7 bases outside the gene matches. The CDR3: CASSSSLAGRYEQYF. For the CDR3, the DNA is TGTGCCAGCAGTTCGAGTCTAGCGGGACGCTACGAGCAGTACTTC.

The J gene is TRBJ2-5, the V gene TRBV4-1, with a possible D match to TRBD1 (5 bases). The V and J ends lost 8 bases and 2 bases respectively, with 18 bases between them. CDR3 length: 15 residues. Germline V gene data show CDR1 as MGHRA and CDR2 as YSYEKL. The CDR3 DNA sequence: TGCGCCAGCGCCCCAGGGCACACAACTCAAGAGACCCAGTACTTC. It codes for CASAPGHTTQETQYF.

V is TRBV6-5 and J is TRBJ2-7; 8 positions agree with TRBD1. The J segment lost 5 bases and the V segment lost 6 bases, leaving 3 bases of the junction unmatched. CDR1 and CDR2 (germline): MNHEY, SVGAGI. The CDR3 has 12 amino acids. For the CDR3, the DNA is TGTGCCAGCAGCCGGACAGGGAACGAGCAGTACTTC. Its translation: CASSRTGNEQYF.

The chain recombines TRBV28 with TRBJ2-3; 7 bases fit TRBD2. Germline V lookup: CDR1 MDHEN, CDR2 SYDVKM. The CDR3 loop spans 15 amino acids. Losses at the gene ends were 5 bases for V and 3 bases for J; bases not matched to a gene: 8. Here the CDR3 DNA reads TGTGCCAGCAGTGCCCGGGGGGAGGGGACAGATACGCAGTATTTT. Translated, it gives CASSARGEGTDTQYF. Full variable domain (missing parts from reference TRBV28 and TRBJ2-3): DVKVTQSSRYLVKRTGEKVFLECVQDMDHENMFWYRQDPGLGLRLIYFSYDVKMKEKGDIPEGYSVSREKKERFSLILESASTNQTSMYLCASSARGEGTDTQYFGPGTRLTVL.

J is TRBJ1-4 and V is TRBV7-8; D possibly corresponds to TRBD1 (5 bases). This CDR3 contains 14 residues. Trimming took off 5 bases at V and 4 bases at J, with 11 bases between the two ends. In germline, CDR1 is SGHVS, CDR2 FQNEAQ. CDR3 nucleotides: TGTGCCAGCAGCCGACAGTTTCTTAATGAAAAACTGTTTTTT. Amino acids: CASSRQFLNEKLFF.

J is TRBJ1-2 and V is TRBV5-1; 7 nucleotides align to TRBD1. CDR3 length: 14 residues. V lost 1 base, J lost 4 bases, and 4 bases stayed unmatched. Germline values: CDR1 SGHRS, CDR2 YFSETQ. The CDR3 sequence: CASSLRTGVYGYTF. CDR3 bases: TGCGCCAGCAGCTTGCGGACAGGCGTCTATGGCTACACCTTC.

The rearrangement uses TRBV29-1 and TRBJ1-4; 8 nucleotides align to TRBD1. The CDR3 covers 17 residues. V shed 0 bases and J 0 bases; nucleotides not matched to a gene: 6. Germline CDR1 SQVTM, CDR2 ANQGSEA. CDR3 nucleotide sequence: TGCAGCGTTGAAGATCTGGACAGGGATGCAACTAATGAAAAACTGTTTTTT. Its protein is CSVEDLDRDATNEKLFF.

This chain uses TRBV4-1 with TRBJ2-1; 7 bases agree with TRBD1. The CDR3 is 14 residues long. Germline lookup yields CDR1 MGHRA and CDR2 YSYEKL. V was clipped by 8 bases and J by 1 base; unmatched bases: 5. CDR3 in amino acids: CASPEGQSYNEQFF. CDR3 nucleotides: TGCGCCAGCCCCGAGGGACAGTCCTACAATGAGCAGTTCTTC.

V usage is TRBV11-2 and J usage is TRBJ1-1; D remains ambiguous. V was shortened by 5 bases and J by 5 bases, with 12 bases between the two germline ends. CDR1 and CDR2 (germline): SGHAT, FQNNGV. The CDR3 loop spans 13 amino acids. CDR3 loop: CASSLLRETEAFF. The CDR3 region has the DNA TGTGCCAGCAGCCTCCTCCGGGAGACTGAAGCTTTCTTT.

This clone was detected a few times. V gene TRBV29-1 combines with J gene TRBJ2-1; D possibly corresponds to TRBD2 (7 bases). The CDR3 covers 17 residues. CDR1 SQVTM and CDR2 ANQGSEA come from the germline V gene. V was cut by 6 bases and J by 9 bases, with 30 bases left in between. The CDR3 spells CSVPPGGRDPRGAEQFF. The CDR3 DNA follows: TGCAGCGTCCCTCCCGGGGGGCGGGACCCCCGGGGGGCTGAGCAGTTCTTC.

The chain links TRBV5-4 to TRBJ2-5; TRBD1 matches at 8 bases. Germline V gene sequence: CDR1 SGHNT, CDR2 YYREEE (reference sequence). V shed 3 bases and J 5 bases; nucleotides not matched to a gene: 6. This CDR3 has 14 amino acids. CDR3 DNA: TGTGCCAGCAGCTCATGGACAGGGCGGGAGACCCAGTACTTC. Its translation: CASSSWTGRETQYF.

The chain has TRBV6-5 and TRBJ1-5, with D tentatively TRBD1 (5 bases). The ends were cut back, 4 bases at V and 2 bases at J, with 9 bases in the middle. The CDR3 extends over 14 amino acids. Germline V gene lookup returns CDR1 MNHEY and CDR2 SVGAGI. The CDR3 is CASSWGGGNQPQHF. CDR3 bases: TGTGCCAGCAGTTGGGGGGGTGGCAATCAGCCCCAGCATTTT.

This chain's CDR3 is CASSLERGEQETQYF. The CDR3 DNA sequence: TGTGCCAGCAGCTTAGAACGAGGCGAGCAAGAGACCCAGTACTTC. The V call is TRBV7-8, the J call TRBJ2-5; D gene ambiguous. The CDR3 has 15 amino acids. Germline CDR1 reads SGHVS; CDR2 reads FQNEAQ. V lost 1 base to trimming and J lost 2 bases, with 11 bases between them.

The V and J genes are TRBV7-9 and TRBJ2-7; possible D gene TRBD1, 6 bases. Trimming shortened V by 4 bases and J by 6 bases, and 16 bases separated the two germline ends. The germline CDR1 and CDR2 sequences are SEHNR and FQNEAQ (reference sequence). There are 14 residues in the CDR3. CDR3 amino acids: CASSSLTSRGEQYF. CDR3 bases: TGTGCCAGCAGCTCCCTGACCAGCAGGGGCGAGCAGTACTTC.

In its sample, this clone was seen a few times. The V and J genes are TRBV4-2 and TRBJ1-4; possibly TRBD1 for D (5 bases). With 1 base removed from V and 4 bases from J, the gap between germline ends came to 7 bases. CDR1 LGHNA and CDR2 YNFKEQ come from the germline V gene. The CDR3 is 14 residues long. Written as DNA, the CDR3 is TGTGCCAGCAGCCAAGGACAGCTTAATGAAAAACTGTTTTTT. Protein product: CASSQGQLNEKLFF.

This chain uses TRBV7-9 with TRBJ1-1, with D possibly being TRBD1 (6 bases). This CDR3 is 15 amino acids long. V shed 6 bases and J shed 6 bases, with 20 bases lying between them. From germline, CDR1 is SEHNR and CDR2 FQNEAQ (reference sequence). The CDR3 region has the DNA TGTGCCAGCAGACCCATACAGGGAGTGCACGCTGAAGCTTTCTTT. Translated: CASRPIQGVHAEAFF. Full variable domain (remainder filled in from reference TRBV7-9 and TRBJ1-1): DTGVSQNPRHKITKRGQNVTFRCDPISEHNRLYWYRQTLGQGPEFLTYFQNEAQLEKSRLLSDRFSAERPKGSFSTLEIQRTEQGDSAMYLCASRPIQGVHAEAFFGQGTRLTVV.